This is a list of T cell receptor beta chains from one sample in a study of radiation and T cells in renal cell carcinoma. The assay was immunoSEQ multiplex PCR, and TCRdb's table has in-frame clones only and misses some. The table records fewer than 200,000 clones, around 89% of them present only once. The sample here was blood, taken from a patient whose treatment included radiotherapy and nephrectomy. Receptors were obtained from a woman between 45 and 65 years old with renal cell carcinoma. CDR3s leave out the opening cysteine and the closing phenylalanine or tryptophan. Each record gives: J gene, V gene, clone size, CDR3 protein. Size values are once, few and many counts, or a class for expanded clones, and some rows have none.

>TRBJ1-2|TRBV19|NA
ASSMRRGTTNYGYT
>TRBJ1-3|TRBV2|once
ASTGTAGNTIY
>TRBJ2-1|TRBV5-1|NA
ASSPGGLSYNEQF
>TRBJ1-2|TRBV18|NA
ASSPPSGTGSYGYT
>TRBJ2-3|TRBV11-1|NA
ASSSIAGGRDTQY
>TRBJ1-2|TRBV19|NA
ASSQSGQGTRLRGYT
>TRBJ2-3|TRBV4-1|once
ASSQETRTDTQY
>TRBJ2-5|TRBV5-1|once
ASSSLPLLGGETQY
>TRBJ1-2|TRBV20-1|few
SAARGYGYT
>TRBJ2-1|TRBV19|NA
ASNGATAYNEQF